The 18 T cell receptor beta chains listed next were all sequenced from one sample in a study of control samples from healthy donors and cancer patients. TCRdb's copy holds only in-frame clones and misses some; the assay was immunoSEQ multiplex PCR. The sample holds 150,000 or so clones; 93% are singletons and the top ten take almost 6%. The sample was blood. All receptors come from a man aged 18 to 29 in good health.

The chain uses TRBV6-6 and TRBJ1-5, with D unclear. This CDR3 has 13 residues. Germline-derived CDR1 and CDR2 are MNHNY and SVGAGI (reference sequence). Deletions cut 4 bases from V and 9 bases from J, with 13 bases between. CDR3 coding DNA: TGTGCCAGCAGTTTAAGAGCTCCATCGCCCCAGCATTTT. Its translation: CASSLRAPSPQHF.

The chain joins TRBV6-5 to TRBJ2-1, with D tentatively TRBD1 or TRBD2 (5 bases each). The V and J ends lost 6 bases and 14 bases respectively, with 17 bases between them. The CDR3 loop spans 12 amino acids. Germline V gene lookup returns CDR1 MNHEY and CDR2 SVGAGI. CDR3 in DNA: TGTGCCAGCAGACGGGACGGCCGACCGGAGTTCTTC. This sequence encodes CASRRDGRPEFF.

The CDR3 DNA follows: TGTGCCAGTAGCCCTCGAGCCGGGAACACCGGGGAGCTGTTTTTT. Translation: CASSPRAGNTGELFF. V gene TRBV19 combines with J gene TRBJ2-2, with D hard to call. The CDR3 spans 15 residues. The V and J ends lost 6 bases and 1 base respectively, with 12 bases between them. Germline CDR1 is LNHDA and CDR2 is SQIVND (reference sequence).

This chain joins TRBV12-5 and TRBJ1-2; TRBD1 matches 9 bases. Per the germline V gene, CDR1 is LGHNT and CDR2 is FRNRAP. V gave up 4 bases and J gave up 8 bases; unmatched junction bases: 14. The CDR3 extends over 16 amino acids. For the CDR3, the DNA is TGTGCTAGTGGTTGGATAAGGACAGGGGAGGCGAGGGGCTACACCTTC. Amino acid sequence: CASGWIRTGEARGYTF. The full variable domain, with the rest looked up from reference TRBV12-5 and TRBJ1-2, is DARVTQTPRHKVTEMGQEVTMRCQPILGHNTVFWYRQTMMQGLELLAYFRNRAPLDDSGMPKDRFSAEMPDATLATLKIQPSEPRDSAVYFCASGWIRTGEARGYTFGSGTRLTVV.

The CDR3 loop is CSVDGETGAETRGTIYF. The CDR3 DNA reads as TGCAGCGTTGATGGAGAGACAGGGGCCGAGACTCGAGGCACCATATATTTT. J is TRBJ1-3 and V is TRBV29-1; 8 positions match TRBD1. Germline CDR1 SQVTM, CDR2 ANQGSEA. With V trimmed by 3 bases and J by 9 bases, 19 bases remained unmatched. This CDR3 is built from 17 residues.

The rearrangement uses TRBV19 and TRBJ2-5; D could derive from TRBD1 or TRBD2 (5 bases each). The CDR3 has 14 amino acids. The germline V and J ends were trimmed by 1 base and 4 bases, with 10 bases remaining between them. Germline CDR1 LNHDA, CDR2 SQIVND (reference sequence). The CDR3 bases are TGTGCCAGTAGTATAGTGGGGGAGAGAGAGACCCAGTACTTC. Translating gives CASSIVGERETQYF.

The rearrangement links TRBV19 to TRBJ1-2; a weak D match, TRBD1 (5 bases). V dropped 5 bases and J dropped 5 bases, with 15 bases sitting between them. Looked up from germline, CDR1 is LNHDA and CDR2 is SQIVND (reference sequence). The CDR3 totals 14 residues. The CDR3 DNA reads as TGTGCCAGTAGTTCCCAGGGTGGTGAATATGGCTACACCTTC. It specifies CASSSQGGEYGYTF.

The chain is built from TRBV7-9 and TRBJ2-5, with D possibly TRBD2 on 5 matching bases. The CDR3 is made up of 16 amino acids. CDR1 is SEHNR and CDR2 is FQNEAQ in the germline V gene (reference sequence). The V gene lost 2 bases and the J gene lost 0 bases, with 13 bases spanning the gap. As DNA, the CDR3 is TGTGCCAGCAGCTTAACTAGAGCGCTACACCAAGAGACCCAGTACTTC. Translated: CASSLTRALHQETQYF.

The chain employs TRBV12-5 and TRBJ1-2; D is unresolved. CDR1 LGHNT and CDR2 FRNRAP come from the germline V gene. Trimming left V 0 bases short and J 8 bases short, with 13 bases between. The CDR3 has 14 residues. CDR3: CASGLVRTAEGYTF. CDR3 DNA sequence: TGTGCTAGTGGTTTGGTACGCACAGCCGAGGGCTACACCTTC.

The chain combines TRBV5-4 with TRBJ2-1, with 7 bases matching TRBD2. Trimming took 1 base from V and 6 from J; bases not matched to a gene: 13. Germline V lookup: CDR1 SGHNT, CDR2 YYREEE (reference sequence). The CDR3 covers 17 residues. The CDR3 nucleotides are TGTGCCAGCAGCTTGATTGAGCTGACTAGCCTTGGCAATGAGCAGTTCTTC. Residues: CASSLIELTSLGNEQFF.

This rearrangement joins TRBV2 to TRBJ1-2; D uncertain. The germline gives CDR1 SNHLY, CDR2 FYNNEI. V was cut by 2 bases and J by 2 bases, with 18 bases left in between. The CDR3 is made up of 17 amino acids. CDR3 sequence: CASSETPAGALNYGYTF. CDR3 nucleotides: TGTGCCAGCAGTGAAACCCCGGCGGGTGCACTAAACTATGGCTACACCTTC.

V usage is TRBV7-9 and J usage is TRBJ2-7; unclear D gene. V gave up 0 bases and J gave up 3 bases, with 9 bases separating them. The CDR3 runs to 14 residues. Germline V gene lookup returns CDR1 SEHNR and CDR2 FQNEAQ (reference sequence). The CDR3 region is CASSLATKDYEQYF. The CDR3 DNA sequence: TGTGCCAGCAGCTTAGCGACAAAAGACTACGAGCAGTACTTC.

The chain is built from TRBV5-4 and TRBJ2-7; 9 bases are a match to TRBD2. The junction had 6 bases not matched to a gene; V was cut back by 2 bases and J by 6 bases. The CDR3 length is 14 residues. CDR1 and CDR2 (germline): SGHNT, YYREEE (reference sequence). The CDR3 here is CASSFLAGRTEQYF. The CDR3 coding sequence is TGTGCCAGCAGCTTCCTAGCGGGAAGGACCGAGCAGTACTTC.

This clone is a singleton in its sample. The chain uses TRBV27 and TRBJ1-1; no reliable D call. The CDR3 totals 16 residues. V lost 3 bases and J 0 bases, leaving 14 bases between the germline ends. CDR1 is MNHEY, CDR2 SMNVEV, per germline (reference sequence). The CDR3 region is CASSFSVGFMNTEAFF. In nucleotides, the CDR3 is TGTGCCAGCAGTTTTAGTGTCGGTTTCATGAACACTGAAGCTTTCTTT.

V gene TRBV10-3 combines with J gene TRBJ1-1; tentatively, D is TRBD1 (6 bases). V lost 5 bases to trimming and J lost 1 base, with 11 bases between them. This CDR3 comprises 14 residues. Germline lookup yields CDR1 ENHRY and CDR2 SYGVKD. The CDR3 sequence is CAISKDRQNTEAFF. Here the CDR3 DNA reads TGTGCCATCAGTAAGGACAGACAGAACACTGAAGCTTTCTTT.

The chain carries TRBV28 and TRBJ2-7, with D perhaps matching TRBD2 (5 bases). The germline CDR1 and CDR2 sequences are MDHEN and SYDVKM. This CDR3 spans 14 amino acids. The V end lost 3 bases, the J end lost 3 bases, and 12 bases lay between the germline ends. In DNA, the CDR3 is TGTGCCAGCAGTTTGCTTCCCGGGGTCTACGAGCAGTACTTC. This gives the protein CASSLLPGVYEQYF.

The rearrangement joins TRBV19 to TRBJ1-2; 9 bases map to TRBD1. Trimming cost V 5 bases and J 5 bases; bases outside gene matches: 9. CDR3 length: 15 residues. From germline, CDR1 is LNHDA and CDR2 SQIVND (reference sequence). The CDR3 is CASSPLSGTGYGYTF. The DNA of the CDR3 is TGTGCCAGTAGTCCCTTATCCGGGACAGGGTATGGCTACACCTTC.

V is TRBV9 and J is TRBJ1-3; no clear D. V lost 0 bases and J lost 6, with 13 bases in between. The CDR3 runs 15 residues. Germline lookup yields CDR1 SGDLS and CDR2 YYNGEE. CDR3 protein: CASSVDEGFENTIYF. The CDR3 DNA sequence: TGTGCCAGCAGCGTAGACGAGGGATTCGAAAACACCATATATTTT.